Many counts were recorded for the clone carrying this T cell receptor beta chain. Antigen: not known. TCRdb analysed the reads with MiXCR anew, one entry per CDR3 protein. Altogether a few hundred thousand distinct CDR3 sequences are present, approximately 40% being singletons, with the ten largest covering around 48%. The data derive from a study of T cell repertoires in cytomegalovirus infection. Across the study: CMV epitopes used comprised recently identified HLA-C-restricted ones and well-studied HLA-B-restricted ones. Matching HLA type, along with CMV infection, was indicated by public TCR beta signatures.

Findings and limits, study-wide: In two of eight donors, the top clonotype was HLA-C-restricted CMV-specific.

The CDR3 extends over 14 amino acids. Germline V gives CDR1 MNHNY, CDR2 SVGAGI (reference sequence). With 6 bases clipped from V and 0 bases from J, the junction kept 2 bases outside the gene matches. V is TRBV6-6 and J is TRBJ2-1; 7 bases are a match to TRBD1. The material sequenced was cultured PBMCs, taken from culture after CMV antigen stimulation. This receptor was identified in a human donor in good health (CMV status not recorded). Some clones in this sample may be carry-over from other donors' samples. CDR3 amino acids: CASSWDSSYNEQFF. The CDR3 DNA reads as TGTGCCAGCAGCTGGGACAGCTCCTACAATGAGCAGTTCTTC.